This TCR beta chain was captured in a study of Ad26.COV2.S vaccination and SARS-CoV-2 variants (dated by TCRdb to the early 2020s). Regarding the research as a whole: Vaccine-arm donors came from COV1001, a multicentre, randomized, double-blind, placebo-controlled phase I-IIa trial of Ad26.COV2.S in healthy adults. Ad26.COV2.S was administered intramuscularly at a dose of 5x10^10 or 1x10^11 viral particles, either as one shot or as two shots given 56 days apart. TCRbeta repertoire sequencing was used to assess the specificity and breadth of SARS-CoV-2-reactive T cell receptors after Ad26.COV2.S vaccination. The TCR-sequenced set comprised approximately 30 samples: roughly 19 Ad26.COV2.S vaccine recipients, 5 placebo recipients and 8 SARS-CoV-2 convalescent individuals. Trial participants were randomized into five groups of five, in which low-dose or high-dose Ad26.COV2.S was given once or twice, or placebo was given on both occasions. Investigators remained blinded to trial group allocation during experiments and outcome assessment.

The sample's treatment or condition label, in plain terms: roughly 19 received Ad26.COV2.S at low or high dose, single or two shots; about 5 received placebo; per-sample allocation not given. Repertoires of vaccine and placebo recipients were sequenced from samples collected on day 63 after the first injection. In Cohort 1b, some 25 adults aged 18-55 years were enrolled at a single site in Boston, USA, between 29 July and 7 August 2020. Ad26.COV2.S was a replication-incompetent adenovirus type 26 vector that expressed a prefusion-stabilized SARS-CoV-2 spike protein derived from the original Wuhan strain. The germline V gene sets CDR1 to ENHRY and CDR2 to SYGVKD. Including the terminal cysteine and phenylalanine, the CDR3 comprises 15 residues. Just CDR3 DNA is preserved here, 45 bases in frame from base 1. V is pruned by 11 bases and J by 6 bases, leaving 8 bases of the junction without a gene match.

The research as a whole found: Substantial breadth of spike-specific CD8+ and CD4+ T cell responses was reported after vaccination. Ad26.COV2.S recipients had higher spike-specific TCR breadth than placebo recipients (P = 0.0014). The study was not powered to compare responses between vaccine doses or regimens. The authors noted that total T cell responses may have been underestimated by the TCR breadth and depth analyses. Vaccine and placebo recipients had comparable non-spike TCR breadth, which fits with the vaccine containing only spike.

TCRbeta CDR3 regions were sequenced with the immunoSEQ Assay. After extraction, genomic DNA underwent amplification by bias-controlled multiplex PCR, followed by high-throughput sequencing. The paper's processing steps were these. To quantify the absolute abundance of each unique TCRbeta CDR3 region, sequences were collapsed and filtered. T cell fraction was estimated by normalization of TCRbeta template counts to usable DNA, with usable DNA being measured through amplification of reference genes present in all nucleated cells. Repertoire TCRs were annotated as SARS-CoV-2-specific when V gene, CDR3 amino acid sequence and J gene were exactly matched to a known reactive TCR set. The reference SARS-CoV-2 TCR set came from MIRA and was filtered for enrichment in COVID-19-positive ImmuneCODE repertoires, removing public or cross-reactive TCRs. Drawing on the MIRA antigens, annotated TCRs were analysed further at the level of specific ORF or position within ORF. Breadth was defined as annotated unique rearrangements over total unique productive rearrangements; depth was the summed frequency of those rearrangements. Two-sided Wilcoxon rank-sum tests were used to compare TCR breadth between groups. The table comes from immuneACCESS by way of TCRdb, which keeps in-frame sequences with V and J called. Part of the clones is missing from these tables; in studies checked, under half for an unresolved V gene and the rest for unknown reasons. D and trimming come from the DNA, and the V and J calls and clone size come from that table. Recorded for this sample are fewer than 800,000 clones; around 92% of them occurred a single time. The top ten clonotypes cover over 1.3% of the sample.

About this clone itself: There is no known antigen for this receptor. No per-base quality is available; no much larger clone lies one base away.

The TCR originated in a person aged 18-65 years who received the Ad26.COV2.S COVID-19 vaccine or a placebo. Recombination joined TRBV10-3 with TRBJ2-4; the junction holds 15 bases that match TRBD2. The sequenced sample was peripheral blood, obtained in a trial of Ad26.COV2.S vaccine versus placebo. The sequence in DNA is TGTGCCGCGGGACTAGCGGGGGGTGACGGAAACATTCAGTACTTC. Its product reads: CAAGLAGGDGNIQYF.